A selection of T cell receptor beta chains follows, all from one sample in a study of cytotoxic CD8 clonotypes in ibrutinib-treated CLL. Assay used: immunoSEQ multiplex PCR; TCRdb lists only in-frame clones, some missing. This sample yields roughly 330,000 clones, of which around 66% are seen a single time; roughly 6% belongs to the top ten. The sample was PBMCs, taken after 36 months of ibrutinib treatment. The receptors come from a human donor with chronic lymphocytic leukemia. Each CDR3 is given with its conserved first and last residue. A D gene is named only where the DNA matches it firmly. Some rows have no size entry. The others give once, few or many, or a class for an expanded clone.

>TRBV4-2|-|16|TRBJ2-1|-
TGTGCCAGCAGCCAATCGATCCTGAGCTCCTACAATGAGCAGTTCTTC
CASSQSILSSYNEQFF
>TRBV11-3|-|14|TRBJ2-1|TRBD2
TGTGCCAGCAGCTTAGGGGGGCGGGAGGGTGAGCAGTTCTTC
CASSLGGREGEQFF
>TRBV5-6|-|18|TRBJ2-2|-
TGTGCCAGCAGCGCAATCTTCAGAGTGGGCGCGTTTGCTGGGGAGCTGTTTTTT
CASSAIFRVGAFAGELFF
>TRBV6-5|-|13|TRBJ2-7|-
TGTGCCAGCCAGTCGGGTACCCCCTACGAGCAGTACTTC
CASQSGTPYEQYF
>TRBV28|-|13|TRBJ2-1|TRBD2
TGTGCCAGCAGTTTCTACACCGGGACTAGTTTGTTCTTC
CASSFYTGTSLFF
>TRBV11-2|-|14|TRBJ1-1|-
TGTGCCAGCAGCTTAGATCGGAAGAACACTGAAGCTTTCTTT
CASSLDRKNTEAFF
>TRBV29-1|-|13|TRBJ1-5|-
TGCAGCGTAGGACAGACCGACAATCAGCCCCAGCATTTT
CSVGQTDNQPQHF
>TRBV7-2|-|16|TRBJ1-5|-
TGTGCCAGCAGCTTAGCCTGGGAGGTTGGCAATCAGCCCCAGCATTTT
CASSLAWEVGNQPQHF
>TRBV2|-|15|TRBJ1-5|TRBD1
TGTGCCAGCAGTTTGCAGGGGGCTGGCAATCAGCCCCAGCATTTT
CASSLQGAGNQPQHF
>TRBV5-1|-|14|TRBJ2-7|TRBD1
TGCGCCAGCAGCTTGGAGGGACAGCGCTACGAGCAGTACTTC
CASSLEGQRYEQYF
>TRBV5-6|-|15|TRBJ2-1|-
TGTGCCAGCAGCTCGGCCGGGGGGCAGTACAATGAGCAGTTCTTC
CASSSAGGQYNEQFF
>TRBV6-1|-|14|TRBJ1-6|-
TGTGCCAGCAGTGAATTCGAGTACGGGACACCCCTCCACTTT
CASSEFEYGTPLHF
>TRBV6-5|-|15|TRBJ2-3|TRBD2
TGTGCCAGCAGTTACATAGCGGGGGGGCGAAATACGCAGTATTTT
CASSYIAGGRNTQYF
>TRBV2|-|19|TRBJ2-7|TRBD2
TGTGCCAGCAGTGATCCGCGACTAGCGGGAGCCCATTCCCCATACGAGCAGTACTTC
CASSDPRLAGAHSPYEQYF
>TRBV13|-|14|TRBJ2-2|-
TGTGCCAGCAGCTCCACCCGGGACACCGGGGAGCTGTTTTTT
CASSSTRDTGELFF
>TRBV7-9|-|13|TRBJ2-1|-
TGTGCCACCGTCATAGCGAGTAACAATGAGCAGTTCTTC
CATVIASNNEQFF
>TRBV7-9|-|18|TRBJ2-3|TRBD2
TGTGCCAGCAGCGCCCTAGCGGGAGGGCCTTCGGGCACAGATACGCAGTATTTT
CASSALAGGPSGTDTQYF
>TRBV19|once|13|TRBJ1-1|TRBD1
TGTGCCAGTAGTATCGGACAGGGTACTGAAGCTTTCTTT
CASSIGQGTEAFF
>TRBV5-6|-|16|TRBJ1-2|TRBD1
TGTGCCAGCAGCAGGGACAGGGGGCAAGCTAACTATGGCTACACCTTC
CASSRDRGQANYGYTF
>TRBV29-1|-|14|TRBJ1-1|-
TGCAGCGTTGCCTACTCCGGGACAAACACTGAAGCTTTCTTT
CSVAYSGTNTEAFF
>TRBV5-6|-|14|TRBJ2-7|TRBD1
TGTGCCAGCAGCGCTGGGACAGGGTTTTACGAGCAGTACTTC
CASSAGTGFYEQYF
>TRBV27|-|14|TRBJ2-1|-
TGTGCCAGCTTGAAATATCTGTCGCACAATGAGCAGTTCTTC
CASLKYLSHNEQFF
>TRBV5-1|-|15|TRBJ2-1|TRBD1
TGCGCCAGCAGCTTACGACAGGGGACAGGGTATGAGCAGTTCTTC
CASSLRQGTGYEQFF
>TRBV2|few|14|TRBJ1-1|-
TGTGCCAGCAGTGCCACAGGGTGGGGGACTGAAGCTTTCTTT
CASSATGWGTEAFF
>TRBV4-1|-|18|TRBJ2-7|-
TGCGCCAGCAGCCAAGAGGGGGTAGGACAGCCCTATTCCTACGAGCAGTACTTC
CASSQEGVGQPYSYEQYF
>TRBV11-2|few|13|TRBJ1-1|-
TGTGCCAGCACCCCTAGGAGGGCGGGGAAAGCTTTCTTT
CASTPRRAGKAFF
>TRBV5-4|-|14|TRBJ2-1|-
TGTGCCAGCAGCTCCGGGACAAACTACAATGAGCAGTTCTTC
CASSSGTNYNEQFF